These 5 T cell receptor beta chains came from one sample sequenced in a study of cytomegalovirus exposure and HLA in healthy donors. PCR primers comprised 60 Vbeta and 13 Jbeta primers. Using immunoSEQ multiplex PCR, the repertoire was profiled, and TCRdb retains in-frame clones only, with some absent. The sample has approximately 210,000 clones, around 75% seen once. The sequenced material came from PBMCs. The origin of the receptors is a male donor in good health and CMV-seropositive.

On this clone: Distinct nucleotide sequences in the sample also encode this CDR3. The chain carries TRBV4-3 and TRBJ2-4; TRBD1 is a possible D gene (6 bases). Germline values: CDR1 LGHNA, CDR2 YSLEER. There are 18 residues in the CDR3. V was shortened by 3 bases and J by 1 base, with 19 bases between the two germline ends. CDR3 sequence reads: CASSHMAGELRAKNIQYF. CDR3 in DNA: TGCGCCAGCAGCCACATGGCAGGGGAACTGAGGGCCAAAAACATTCAGTACTTC.

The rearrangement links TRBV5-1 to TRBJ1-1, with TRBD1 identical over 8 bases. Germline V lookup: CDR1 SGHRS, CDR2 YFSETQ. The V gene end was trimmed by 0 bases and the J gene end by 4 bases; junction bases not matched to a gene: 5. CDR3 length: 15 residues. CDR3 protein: CASSLATGVVTEAFF. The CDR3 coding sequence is TGCGCCAGCAGCTTGGCGACAGGGGTGGTCACTGAAGCTTTCTTT.

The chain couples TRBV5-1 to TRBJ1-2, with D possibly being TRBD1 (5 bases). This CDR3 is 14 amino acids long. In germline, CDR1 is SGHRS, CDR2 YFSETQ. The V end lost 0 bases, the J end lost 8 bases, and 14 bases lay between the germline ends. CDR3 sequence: CASSLDWGVGGYTF. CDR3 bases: TGCGCCAGCAGCTTGGACTGGGGCGTTGGGGGCTACACCTTC.

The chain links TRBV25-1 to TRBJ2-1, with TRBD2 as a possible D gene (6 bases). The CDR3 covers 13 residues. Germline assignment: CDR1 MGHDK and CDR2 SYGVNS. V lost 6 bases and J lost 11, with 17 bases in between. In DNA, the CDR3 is TGTGCCAGCAGGATAGGCGGGAACGTCAAGCAGTTCTTC. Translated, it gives CASRIGGNVKQFF.

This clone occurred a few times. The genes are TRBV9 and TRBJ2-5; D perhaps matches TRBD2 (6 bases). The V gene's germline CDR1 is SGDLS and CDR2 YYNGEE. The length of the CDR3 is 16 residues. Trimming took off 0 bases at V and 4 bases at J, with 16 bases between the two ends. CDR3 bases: TGTGCCAGCAGCGTAGACGGACCGGGGGTCGGAGAGACCCAGTACTTC. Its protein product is CASSVDGPGVGETQYF. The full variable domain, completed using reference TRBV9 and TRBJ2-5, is DSGVTQTPKHLITATGQRVTLRCSPRSGDLSVYWYQQSLDQGLQFLIQYYNGEERAKGNILERFSAQQFPDLHSELNLSSLELGDSALYFCASSVDGPGVGETQYFGPGTRLLVL.